Reported below is one T cell receptor (beta chain). Its antigen is as yet unknown. The protocol was immunoSEQ multiplex PCR, while the TCRdb copy is restricted to in-frame clones and leaves out a portion. This table has approximately 90,000 clones, more than 85% appearing once. These data originate in a study of Tregs in tolerant kidney transplant recipients. General study findings and limits: Activated donor B cell expansion appeared to reveal the most relevant donor-specific TCRbeta repertoire.

The CDR3 runs 18 residues. Germline CDR1 and CDR2: KGHSH and LQKENI. J was trimmed by 1 base and V by 2 bases; bases with no gene match: 3. Recipients received nonmyeloablative bone marrow transplants from related graft donors, with transient mixed chimerism. The clonotype originates from a human patient who received a combined kidney and bone marrow transplant. Some T cells may be graft donor cells. The rearrangement links TRBV18 to TRBJ2-1, with 15 bases lining up with TRBD2. The specimen was CD4+ T cells from blood (PBMCs), collected 12 months after the transplant. The CDR3 protein is CASSPLGLAGGSYNEQFF. The DNA for the CDR3 is TGTGCCAGCTCACCATTGGGACTAGCGGGGGGATCCTACAATGAGCAGTTCTTC.